This TCR beta chain was obtained from a study of blood T cell repertoires in COVID-19. The overall study: Material from acute and convalescent COVID-19 was sourced from the United States, Italy and Spain.

Produced via immunoSEQ multiplex PCR; TCRdb's table is partial and in-frame only. The repertoire includes roughly 290,000 clones, around nine tenths of them detected once, and 6.8% sits in the top ten. The sequence came from a woman between 25 and 40 years old with COVID-19, enrolled during active disease. Sequenced: peripheral blood.

Here the CDR3 DNA reads TGTGCCATCAGTGGCAGGGGTACCGGGGAGCTGTTTTTT. This encodes CAISGRGTGELFF. The genes are TRBV10-3 and TRBJ2-2; TRBD1 might be the D (6 bases). The CDR3 length is 13 residues. In germline, CDR1 is ENHRY, CDR2 SYGVKD. Between the trimmed V and J ends, which lost 4 bases and 5 bases, there was a span of 8 bases.